The TCR beta chain described here comes from a study of glioma-infiltrating T cells. With V trimmed by 5 bases and J by 5 bases, 6 bases remained unmatched. This CDR3 comprises 14 residues. Germline V gene lookup returns CDR1 DFQATT and CDR2 SNEGSKA (reference sequence). This clonotype showed up just a few times. Its antigen is currently unknown. Overall study findings and caveats: Tissue and blood shared very few CDR3 sequences. Gliomas, especially low-grade, showed above-expected tissue-blood divergence; non-neoplastic patients showed below.

Using RNA template, CDR3s of TCR alpha and beta were amplified with iRepertoire arm-PCR. One-step reverse transcription and amplification started from around 100-400 ng of tissue mRNA or PBMC total RNA. TCRdb called the multiplex PCR reads again in MiXCR, with one record for every CDR3 protein. Seen here are around 150,000 distinct CDR3 sequences, roughly 43% observed once, and the top ten hold more than 15%. The source of this sequence is a human donor with low-grade glioma or glioblastoma, undergoing nonglioma brain surgery, or in good health (not recorded which). Sequenced sample: glioma tissue, nonneoplastic brain tissue, or PBMCs (not recorded which). The J gene is TRBJ2-1, the V gene TRBV20-1; 10 bases are shared with TRBD2. Here the CDR3 DNA reads TGCAGTGCTCGAGGAGGACTAGCGGACAATGAGCAGTTCTTC. Protein: CSARGGLADNEQFF.